Below are 25 T cell receptor beta chains sequenced from a single sample in a study of T cell responses to AZD1222 COVID-19 vaccine. Sequencing was performed with immunoSEQ multiplex PCR; in TCRdb, only in-frame clones are kept and a portion is missing. Found here are approximately 150,000 clones, around 90% of them singletons; the top ten hold approximately 5.1%. The sequencing here drew on peripheral blood, taken 28 days after the second dose of the MenACWY control vaccine. The origin of the receptors is an adult who received the MenACWY meningococcal vaccine as a control.

The rearrangement uses TRBV30 and TRBJ1-2, with D possibly matching TRBD1 (5 bases). The CDR3 sequence is 14 residues long. V dropped 0 bases and J dropped 4 bases, with 12 bases sitting between them. Germline CDR1 GTSNPN, CDR2 SVGIG (reference sequence). This CDR3 reads CAWSVRDGTYGYTF. For the CDR3, the DNA is TGTGCCTGGAGTGTGAGAGACGGGACCTATGGCTACACCTTC. The full variable domain, in which reference TRBV30 and TRBJ1-2 provide the parts outside the CDR3, is SQTIHQWPATLVQPVGSPLSLECTVEGTSNPNLYWYRQAAGRGLQLLFYSVGIGQISSEVPQNLSASRPQDRQFILSSKKLLLSDSGFYLCAWSVRDGTYGYTFGSGTRLTVV.

This sequence joins TRBV21-1 and TRBJ2-2; TRBD2 was called by the table and not checked on the DNA. TRBV21-1 is an annotated pseudogene. The CDR3 has 18 amino acids. The CDR3 loop reads CASSKPKRLAGGTGELFF. CDR3 DNA: TGTGCCAGCAGCAAACCTAAGCGACTAGCGGGAGGGACCGGGGAGCTGTTTTTT.

V and J are TRBV7-9 and TRBJ1-1, with D perhaps matching TRBD1 (5 bases). V was shortened by 4 bases and J by 4 bases, with 16 bases between the two germline ends. CDR1 and CDR2 (germline): SEHNR, FQNEAQ (reference sequence). The CDR3 is 15 residues long. The CDR3 is CASSSGERGSTEAFF. CDR3 coding DNA: TGTGCCAGCAGCTCGGGCGAACGGGGGAGCACTGAAGCTTTCTTT. The variable domain in full, with the rest retrieved from reference TRBV7-9 and TRBJ1-1, is DTGVSQNPRHKITKRGQNVTFRCDPISEHNRLYWYRQTLGQGPEFLTYFQNEAQLEKSRLLSDRFSAERPKGSFSTLEIQRTEQGDSAMYLCASSSGERGSTEAFFGQGTRLTVV.

The chain is built from TRBV18 and TRBJ2-2, with D perhaps TRBD1 (5 bases). The germline V gene encodes CDR1 KGHSH and CDR2 LQKENI. The V end was cut by 6 bases, the J end by 1 base, with 9 bases between. The CDR3 spans 14 residues. DNA for the CDR3: TGTGCCAGCTCCGCAGACAGGAACACCGGGGAGCTGTTTTTT. It specifies CASSADRNTGELFF.

The chain employs TRBV2 and TRBJ2-3; TRBD2 matches at 9 bases. CDR3 length: 17 amino acids. After removal of 7 bases from V and 0 bases from J, the junction contained 11 bases not matched to a gene. Germline lookup yields CDR1 SNHLY and CDR2 FYNNEI. The CDR3: CASTRGGGGYSTDTQYF. The CDR3, as DNA: TGTGCCAGCACCCGCGGCGGGGGGGGATATAGCACAGATACGCAGTATTTT.

The CDR3 loop reads CATSDPSGGSYNEQFF. CDR3 nucleotide sequence: TGTGCCACCAGTGACCCGAGCGGGGGCTCCTACAATGAGCAGTTCTTC. The V call is TRBV24-1, the J call TRBJ2-1, with 8 bases aligning to TRBD2. V lost 4 bases and J lost 0; bases outside the gene matches: 4. The CDR3 extends over 16 amino acids. CDR1 and CDR2 from the germline V gene are KGHDR and SFDVKD.

This chain joins TRBV2 and TRBJ1-4; weak D call: TRBD1 (5 bases). Germline loops: CDR1 SNHLY, CDR2 FYNNEI. The CDR3 runs to 14 residues. V dropped 7 bases and J dropped 0 bases, with 9 bases sitting between them. The CDR3 sequence is CASTRQTTNEKLFF. The CDR3 DNA reads TGTGCCAGCACTAGACAGACAACTAATGAAAAACTGTTTTTT.

The chain uses TRBV9 and TRBJ1-1; 8 positions agree with TRBD1. The ends lost 0 bases at V and 5 bases at J; junction bases unmatched: 3. The CDR3 extends over 14 amino acids. Germline V gene data show CDR1 as SGDLS and CDR2 as YYNGEE. CDR3 DNA sequence: TGTGCCAGCAGCGTAGAGGACAGGGTAACTGAAGCTTTCTTT. Protein product: CASSVEDRVTEAFF.

The J gene is TRBJ1-1, the V gene TRBV7-2; maybe TRBD1 (5 bases). This CDR3 is built from 13 residues. Trimming took 4 bases from V and 2 from J, leaving 8 bases between them. Germline V gene sequence: CDR1 SGHTA, CDR2 FQGNSA. The CDR3 coding sequence is TGTGCCAGCAGCTCGGACAAAAACACTGAAGCTTTCTTT. Translated, it gives CASSSDKNTEAFF.

This clone was counted a single time. The chain joins TRBV24-1 to TRBJ1-2; D ambiguous. CDR1 and CDR2 from the germline V gene are KGHDR and SFDVKD. CDR3 length: 13 residues. V gave up 1 base and J gave up 6 bases, with 8 bases separating them. Here the CDR3 reads CATSDFPGNGYTF. CDR3 nucleotides: TGTGCCACCAGTGATTTTCCCGGGAATGGCTACACCTTC.

This CDR3 reads CASSSYGAGTEAFF. In DNA, the CDR3 is TGTGCCAGCAGTTCTTACGGTGCAGGCACTGAAGCTTTCTTT. The V gene is TRBV7-2, the J gene TRBJ1-1, with D unresolved. CDR3 length equals 14 residues. The V and J ends lost 6 bases and 4 bases respectively, with 15 bases between them. CDR1 is SGHTA and CDR2 is FQGNSA in the germline V gene.

V and J are TRBV12-5 and TRBJ2-5, with no clear D. V was cut by 5 bases and J by 7 bases, with 14 bases left in between. This CDR3 is built from 13 residues. From germline, CDR1 is LGHNT and CDR2 FRNRAP. The DNA for the CDR3 is TGTGCTAGTGGTCCCCCACAGTCGTGGACCCAGTACTTC. Its translation is CASGPPQSWTQYF.

The chain recombines TRBV5-4 with TRBJ2-3, with 10 bases matching TRBD1. Germline values: CDR1 SGHNT, CDR2 YYREEE (reference sequence). This CDR3 has 15 amino acids. Unmatched junction bases numbered 3, after V lost 4 bases and J lost 1 base. CDR3 DNA sequence: TGTGCCAGCAGCCGCGGACAGGGGGGCACAGATACGCAGTATTTT. It specifies CASSRGQGGTDTQYF.

This chain links TRBV18 with TRBJ1-2; 7 positions agree with TRBD1. Per the germline V gene, CDR1 is KGHSH and CDR2 is LQKENI. The V gene end was trimmed by 2 bases and the J gene end by 3 bases; junction bases not matched to a gene: 9. CDR3 length: 16 amino acids. DNA for the CDR3: TGTGCCAGCTCACCAATGGGCCAGGGGGGATACTATGGCTACACCTTC. Its translation: CASSPMGQGGYYGYTF.

The chain couples TRBV7-2 to TRBJ2-3, with TRBD2 identical over 10 bases. With V trimmed by 7 bases and J by 1 base, 2 bases remained unmatched. The germline CDR1 and CDR2 sequences are SGHTA and FQGNSA. The CDR3 runs 14 residues. The CDR3 sequence: CASKGTSGTDTQYF. The CDR3 DNA follows: TGTGCCAGCAAAGGGACTAGCGGCACAGATACGCAGTATTTT.

The V call is TRBV30, the J call TRBJ2-5; possible D gene TRBD2, 7 bases. V was clipped by 0 bases and J by 5 bases, with 13 bases between them. Germline CDR1 reads GTSNPN; CDR2 reads SVGIG (reference sequence). The CDR3 runs 14 residues. CDR3 coding DNA: TGTGCCTGGAGTGTAGGTGGGGGGGGCGAGACCCAGTACTTC. Its translation: CAWSVGGGGETQYF.

The genes are TRBV11-3 and TRBJ2-5; D ambiguous. The CDR3 is made up of 14 amino acids. Trimming took 4 bases from V and 2 from J, leaving 11 bases between them. Germline CDR1 and CDR2: SGHNT and YENEEA. The CDR3 region has the DNA TGTGCCAGCAGCTCGAGGCCGCAACAAGAGACCCAGTACTTC. Encoded protein: CASSSRPQQETQYF. The whole variable domain, remainder taken from reference TRBV11-3 and TRBJ2-5, is EAGVVQSPRYKIIEKKQPVAFWCNPISGHNTLYWYLQNLGQGPELLIRYENEEAVDDSQLPKDRFSAERLKGVDSTLKIQPAELGDSAVYLCASSSRPQQETQYFGPGTRLLVL.

This clone was seen just once. The chain has TRBV19 and TRBJ1-2, with 8 bases aligning to TRBD1. The germline CDR1 and CDR2 sequences are LNHDA and SQIVND (reference sequence). CDR3 length: 17 amino acids. Losses at the gene ends were 3 bases for V and 5 bases for J; bases not matched to a gene: 14. CDR3 sequence reads: CASSIGDSRGRVYGYTF. The CDR3 DNA reads TGTGCCAGTAGTATTGGGGATTCCAGGGGGCGCGTTTATGGCTACACCTTC.

The gene calls are TRBV7-3 and TRBJ2-2, with 10 bases lining up with TRBD1. The CDR3 runs 16 residues. V was pared by 0 bases and J by 5 bases, with 3 bases of the junction left unmatched. Germline V lookup: CDR1 SGHTA, CDR2 FQGTGA. In nucleotides, the CDR3 is TGTGCCAGCAGCTTAACCCGACAGGGGGCTACCGGGGAGCTGTTTTTT. This gives the protein CASSLTRQGATGELFF.

The chain recombines TRBV12-5 with TRBJ2-5; 7 bases fit TRBD1. V gave up 2 bases and J gave up 5 bases; unmatched junction bases: 14. The CDR3 is made up of 17 amino acids. Germline V gene sequence: CDR1 LGHNT, CDR2 FRNRAP. Written as DNA, the CDR3 is TGTGCTAGTGGTTTGCCCCCCAGAGGGGGCTACGCGGAGACCCAGTACTTC. Translating it yields CASGLPPRGGYAETQYF.

The chain recombines TRBV3-1 (or the pseudogene TRBV3-2) with TRBJ1-1, with D perhaps matching TRBD1 (6 bases). The CDR3 has 15 amino acids. V was clipped by 1 base and J by 4 bases, with 13 bases between them. The germline V gene has CDR1 LGHDT and CDR2 YNNKEL (reference sequence). The CDR3 here is CASSQVGGAFTEAFF. DNA of the CDR3: TGTGCCAGCAGCCAAGTCGGGGGGGCTTTCACTGAAGCTTTCTTT.

The V gene is TRBV30, the J gene TRBJ2-2; TRBD1 might be the D (6 bases). The CDR3 covers 13 residues. Per the germline V gene, CDR1 is GTSNPN and CDR2 is SVGIG (reference sequence). Trimming left V 0 bases short and J 6 bases short, with 8 bases between. CDR3 sequence reads: CAWSVQGPGELFF. The CDR3 nucleotides are TGTGCCTGGAGTGTACAGGGTCCCGGGGAGCTGTTTTTT.

The genes are TRBV9 and TRBJ1-3; the match to TRBD1 covers 10 bases. CDR1 and CDR2 from the germline V gene are SGDLS and YYNGEE. The CDR3 covers 17 residues. After removal of 4 bases from V and 0 bases from J, the junction contained 7 bases not matched to a gene. The CDR3: CASSLWDRGHSGNTIYF. The CDR3 DNA sequence: TGTGCCAGCAGCCTGTGGGACAGGGGCCACTCTGGAAACACCATATATTTT.

This chain links TRBV4-1 with TRBJ2-7; D tentatively reads TRBD1 or TRBD2 (5 bases each). CDR1 and CDR2 from the germline V gene are MGHRA and YSYEKL. This CDR3 contains 16 residues. V shed 2 bases and J shed 1 base, with 15 bases lying between them. The CDR3, as DNA: TGCGCCAGCAGCCAAAAGTTCGGGACGGAATCCTACGAGCAGTACTTC. Encoded protein: CASSQKFGTESYEQYF.

This rearrangement joins TRBV2 to TRBJ2-3; 11 bases line up with TRBD2. Per the germline V gene, CDR1 is SNHLY and CDR2 is FYNNEI. There are 14 residues in the CDR3. V was pared by 8 bases and J by 4 bases, with 5 bases of the junction left unmatched. The CDR3 coding sequence is TGTGCCAGCCCAGCTAGCGGGGGGTCAGATACGCAGTATTTT. It codes for CASPASGGSDTQYF. Filled out from reference TRBV2 and TRBJ2-3, the complete variable domain reads EPEVTQTPSHQVTQMGQEVILRCVPISNHLYFYWYRQILGQKVEFLVSFYNNEISEKSEIFDDQFSVERPDGSNFTLKIRSTKLEDSAMYFCASPASGGSDTQYFGPGTRLTVL.